Below are 10 T cell receptor beta chains sequenced from a single sample in a study of T-cell reconstitution after alpha-beta-depleted transplantation in children. This sample's TCRbeta library carried unique molecular identifier barcodes. TCRdb re-called the PCR reads through MiXCR, storing one row per CDR3 protein. The sample holds 200,000 or so distinct CDR3 sequences, around 5.9% seen once. This material consisted of PBMCs, taken before TCRalphabeta/CD19-depleted stem cell transplant. The receptors stem from a girl in the first two years of life with combined immunodeficiency, due to receive a stem cell transplant.

This clonotype was detected many times. Here the CDR3 reads CASSEVGLGTEAFF. CDR3 bases: TGTGCCAGCAGTGAGGTAGGGTTGGGCACTGAAGCTTTCTTT. The chain carries TRBV2 and TRBJ1-1; D is ambiguous. V was trimmed by 3 bases and J by 4 bases, leaving 12 bases between them. The CDR3 is 14 residues long. Germline-derived CDR1 and CDR2 are SNHLY and FYNNEI.

This clonotype was observed many times. V usage is TRBV10-3 and J usage is TRBJ2-7; possibly TRBD1 for D (6 bases). Trimming shortened V by 11 bases and J by 3 bases, and 17 bases separated the two germline ends. This CDR3 region has 13 residues. The germline CDR1 and CDR2 sequences are ENHRY and SYGVKD. The CDR3 reads CAVSGQKYYEQYF. For the CDR3, the DNA is TGTGCCGTCTCCGGACAGAAATACTACGAGCAGTACTTC.

In this sample, this clonotype turned up many times. The CDR3 protein is CASSSSSSERETQYF. CDR3 sequence (DNA): TGTGCCAGCAGTTCCTCTAGCTCTGAGAGAGAGACCCAGTACTTC. The rearrangement joins TRBV28 to TRBJ2-5; D may be TRBD2 (5 bases). Germline V gene lookup returns CDR1 MDHEN and CDR2 SYDVKM. Deletions cut 4 bases from V and 4 bases from J, with 16 bases between. CDR3 size: 15 residues.

This clonotype was counted at least ten times. This chain joins TRBV27 and TRBJ1-1; no reliable D call. Germline V gene data show CDR1 as MNHEY and CDR2 as SMNVEV (reference sequence). The CDR3 extends over 13 amino acids. Trimming cost V 5 bases and J 1 base, with 8 bases left between them. CDR3: CASSQDTNTEAFF. CDR3 sequence (DNA): TGTGCCAGCAGTCAGGATACGAACACTGAAGCTTTCTTT.

Notes on this clonotype: A much bigger clone sits one base away, suggesting this may be a read error. This chain uses TRBV7-2 with TRBJ2-7, with TRBD1 matching 10 bases. There are 19 residues in the CDR3. In germline, CDR1 is SGHTA, CDR2 FQGNSA. For the CDR3, the DNA is TGTGCCAGCAGCTTAGCCTGGGACAGGGGAGTCCCGATACACTACGTGCAGTACTTC. Its protein product is CASSLAWDRGVPIHYVQYF.

This clonotype has a count of ten or more. This sequence joins TRBV12-3 or TRBV12-4 and TRBJ2-7; TRBD1 might be the D (6 bases). The CDR3 totals 14 residues. V shed 5 bases and J shed 2 bases, with 13 bases lying between them. The CDR3 protein is CASSLDSPAYEQYF. For the CDR3, the DNA is TGTGCCAGCAGTCTGGACAGCCCCGCCTACGAGCAGTACTTC.

This clonotype appeared many times. The chain combines TRBV12-3 or TRBV12-4 with TRBJ2-1; D not resolved. CDR3 size: 15 residues. The V gene lost 0 bases and the J gene lost 12 bases, with 18 bases spanning the gap. This CDR3 is CASSLAPLSASRQFF. DNA of the CDR3: TGTGCCAGCAGTTTAGCGCCCCTGAGTGCTAGTCGGCAGTTCTTC.

This clonotype showed up many times. V and J are TRBV29-1 and TRBJ1-2, with unresolved D. Germline CDR1 is SQVTM and CDR2 is ANQGSEA. The V and J ends lost 3 bases and 5 bases respectively, with 13 bases between them. This CDR3 contains 13 residues. The CDR3 DNA reads TGCAGCGTTGAGGGCGGACGGAGTTATGGCTACACCTTC. Translated, it gives CSVEGGRSYGYTF. Filled out from reference TRBV29-1 and TRBJ1-2, the complete variable domain reads SAVISQKPSRDICQRGTSLTIQCQVDSQVTMMFWYRQQPGQSLTLIATANQGSEATYESGFVIDKFPISRPNLTFSTLTVSNMSPEDSSIYLCSVEGGRSYGYTFGSGTRLTVV.

This clonotype was observed at least ten times. The J gene is TRBJ2-5, the V gene TRBV20-1; TRBD1 might be the D (6 bases). Trimming removed 5 bases from V and 9 bases from J, with 13 bases in between. CDR1 and CDR2 (germline): DFQATT, SNEGSKA (reference sequence). The CDR3 has 11 residues. The DNA for the CDR3 is TGCAGTGCTCCTTTACAGGGCCCCCAGTACTTC. Amino acid sequence: CSAPLQGPQYF.

This clonotype was seen ten or more times. The chain links TRBV9 to TRBJ2-1; 9 bases align to TRBD2. There are 14 residues in the CDR3. V shed 4 bases, J shed 7 bases, and the junction held 6 bases outside the gene matches. Germline CDR1 SGDLS, CDR2 YYNGEE. The CDR3, as DNA: TGTGCCAGCAGCCTAGCGGGAATGGGGAATGAGCAGTTCTTC. The encoded protein is CASSLAGMGNEQFF.